Listed below are T cell receptor beta chains from one sample, sequenced in a study of OX40 agonist ivuxolimab in advanced cancers. Method: immunoSEQ multiplex PCR; TCRdb's copy keeps in-frame clones and lacks some. The sample includes about 95,000 clones, 85% to 90% of them seen just once. This specimen was CD4+ or CD8+ T cells sorted from blood, taken in a trial of the OX40 agonist ivuxolimab. These receptors all stem from an adult with an advanced solid tumor such as melanoma, head and neck, liver or kidney cancer. Each CDR3 is given with its conserved first and last residue.

length	V	J	CDR3
12	TRBV11-2	TRBJ2-7	CASSLVRQHQYF
17	TRBV10-3	TRBJ2-6	CAIKEASWTSGANVLTF
13	TRBV7-2	TRBJ2-7	CASSGVGSYEQYF
16	TRBV7-9	TRBJ2-3	CASSQARVLSTDTQYF
12	TRBV11-1	TRBJ2-7	CASSLRSYEQYF
10	TRBV14	TRBJ2-7	CASSQYEQYF
15	TRBV7-2	TRBJ1-5	CASSLGSFWSQPQHF
14	TRBV2	TRBJ1-4	CASSDRIWNEKLFF
15	TRBV5-1	TRBJ1-1	CASSLESVLNTEAFF
17	TRBV18	TRBJ1-3	CASSPSGHSFSGNTIYF
13	TRBV14	TRBJ2-1	CASSQNIRGLQFF
15	TRBV10-3	TRBJ1-5	CAISEHRQRNQPQHF
13	TRBV5-5	TRBJ2-7	CASSLSSSYEQYF
15	TRBV2	TRBJ1-1	CASRRDREHIPEAFF
14	TRBV6-5	TRBJ1-1	CASSYHPQNTEAFF
13	TRBV30	TRBJ2-5	CAWAKTGEETQYF
15	TRBV7-3	TRBJ1-3	CASSLAGDAGNTIYF
14	TRBV7-7	TRBJ2-2	CASSRGTNTGELFF
13	TRBV19	TRBJ2-3	CASSIGERDTQYF
16	TRBV5-6	TRBJ2-2	CASSSLPGQGAGELFF
14	TRBV7-9	TRBJ2-1	CASSLTLAYNEQFF
15	TRBV19	TRBJ1-1	CASSGQPFSNTEAFF